This passage covers 19 T cell receptor beta chains from one sample sequenced in a study of T-cell memory formation after mild COVID-19. TCRdb reprocessed the 5' RACE reads with MiXCR, giving one entry per CDR3 protein. The sample has roughly 350,000 distinct CDR3 sequences; 20% to 25% are singletons. Input material: PBMCs or a T cell subset sorted from them (not recorded which). These receptors came from an adult woman who had mild COVID-19 (a few samples of this study predate the infection). Cell type and time point are not known.

The J gene is TRBJ2-5, the V gene TRBV7-9, with 7 bases matching TRBD1. This CDR3 is 15 amino acids long. Germline-derived CDR1 and CDR2 are SEHNR and FQNEAQ (reference sequence). Trimming at V came to 2 bases and at J to 5 bases, leaving 8 bases not matched to a gene. The CDR3 nucleotides read TGTGCCAGCAGCTTAATTCAGGGGGATGAGGAGACCCAGTACTTC. It codes for CASSLIQGDEETQYF.

The chain couples TRBV9 to TRBJ2-7, with D possibly being TRBD1 (6 bases). This CDR3 comprises 14 residues. Trimming cost V 3 bases and J 0 bases, with 10 bases left between them. Germline V gene lookup returns CDR1 SGDLS and CDR2 YYNGEE. The CDR3 sequence: CASSGTGSSYEQYF. CDR3 DNA sequence: TGTGCCAGCAGCGGAACAGGGAGCTCCTACGAGCAGTACTTC.

The rearrangement links TRBV6-5 to TRBJ1-2; 8 nucleotides line up with TRBD1. The germline CDR1 and CDR2 sequences are MNHEY and SVGAGI. The V segment lost 4 bases and the J segment 4 bases; nucleotides outside the gene matches: 14. This CDR3 is 17 amino acids long. CDR3 DNA: TGTGCCAGCAGTTTGAAACCAGGGGGCGGACGTAGCTATGGCTACACCTTC. As protein: CASSLKPGGGRSYGYTF.

CDR3 sequence (DNA): TGTGCCAGCACCACCTCGGGGACCTATAATTCACCCCTCCACTTT. Amino acids: CASTTSGTYNSPLHF. The chain carries TRBV12-3 or TRBV12-4 and TRBJ1-6; D remains unclear. V was cut by 7 bases and J by 2 bases, with 12 bases left in between. This CDR3 is built from 15 residues.

In this sample, this clonotype turned up a few times. The CDR3 reads CASSPGGQGFTDTQYF. The CDR3 DNA sequence: TGTGCCAGCAGCCCTGGGGGACAGGGATTCACAGATACGCAGTATTTT. This chain joins TRBV3-1 and TRBJ2-3; 9 bases line up with TRBD1. Germline V CDR1 and CDR2: LGHDT, YNNKEL (reference sequence). With 4 bases clipped from V and 2 bases from J, the junction kept 7 bases outside the gene matches. The CDR3 has 16 amino acids.

CDR3 sequence reads: CASSSGTASPFYEQYF. CDR3 nucleotide sequence: TGTGCCAGCAGCTCGGGGACGGCTTCCCCATTTTACGAGCAGTACTTC. The chain recombines TRBV11-3 with TRBJ2-7; D is possibly TRBD1 or TRBD2 (5 bases each). Germline V lookup: CDR1 SGHNT, CDR2 YENEEA. CDR3 length equals 16 residues. Between the trimmed V and J ends, which lost 4 bases and 4 bases, there was a span of 20 bases.

This clonotype was detected a few times. This sequence joins TRBV6-5 and TRBJ2-7, with TRBD2 matching over 9 bases. The CDR3 runs 15 residues. V lost 10 bases, J lost 2 bases, and 12 bases stayed unmatched. CDR1 is MNHEY and CDR2 is SVGAGI in the germline V gene. CDR3 in DNA: TGTGCCACCGCGAGGCCAGCGGGGGGCACCTACGAGCAGTACTTC. Translated: CATARPAGGTYEQYF.

The chain links TRBV12-3 or TRBV12-4 to TRBJ2-5; D not certain. The CDR3 loop spans 12 amino acids. The V gene lost 4 bases and the J gene lost 9 bases, with 12 bases spanning the gap. The CDR3 is CASSSLRAAQYF. The CDR3 DNA follows: TGTGCCAGCAGTTCCCTTCGGGCGGCCCAGTACTTC.

There are a few counts of this clonotype. The V call is TRBV7-2, the J call TRBJ2-1; 11 nucleotides agree with TRBD2. V dropped 5 bases and J dropped 4; count of bases not matched to a gene: 7. Germline V gene sequence: CDR1 SGHTA, CDR2 FQGNSA. This CDR3 spans 16 amino acids. CDR3: CASSDTSGSLYNEQFF. The CDR3 DNA reads TGTGCCAGCAGCGATACTAGCGGGAGCTTGTACAATGAGCAGTTCTTC.

This clonotype was counted ten times or more. The V gene is TRBV5-1, the J gene TRBJ2-7; 8 nucleotides line up with TRBD1. Losses at the gene ends were 2 bases for V and 1 base for J; bases not matched to a gene: 2. The CDR3 is made up of 14 amino acids. Germline CDR1 and CDR2: SGHRS and YFSETQ. CDR3 nucleotides: TGCGCCAGCAGCTTTGGACAGGGATCCTACGAGCAGTACTTC. It encodes CASSFGQGSYEQYF.

This clonotype appeared a single time. This chain joins TRBV6-2 or TRBV6-3 and TRBJ1-5; D remains ambiguous. The CDR3 runs 14 residues. V was cut by 6 bases and J by 0 bases, with 9 bases left in between. Germline values: CDR1 MNHEY, CDR2 SVGEGT. CDR3 nucleotide sequence: TGTGCCAGCAGACCGGTTTATAGCAATCAGCCCCAGCATTTT. Amino acid sequence: CASRPVYSNQPQHF.

The rearrangement uses TRBV4-1 and TRBJ1-2; D is ambiguous. Per the germline V gene, CDR1 is MGHRA and CDR2 is YSYEKL. V was cut by 0 bases and J by 2 bases, with 13 bases left in between. This CDR3 contains 16 residues. CDR3 residues: CASSQELSWGNYGYTF. Written as DNA, the CDR3 is TGCGCCAGCAGCCAAGAGTTGAGCTGGGGAAACTATGGCTACACCTTC.

V gene TRBV4-2 combines with J gene TRBJ1-2; tentative D call: TRBD1 (6 bases). V was shortened by 4 bases and J by 2 bases, with 11 bases between the two germline ends. There are 14 residues in the CDR3. Germline loops: CDR1 LGHNA, CDR2 YNFKEQ. For the CDR3, the DNA is TGTGCCAGCAGCCTTGGTACAGGGAACTATGGCTACACCTTC. It yields the protein CASSLGTGNYGYTF.

This clonotype has a handful of counts. The chain combines TRBV3-1 with TRBJ1-1; maybe TRBD1 (5 bases). CDR1 and CDR2 from the germline V gene are LGHDT and YNNKEL (reference sequence). The ends were cut back, 1 base at V and 3 bases at J, with 15 bases in the middle. This CDR3 is 16 amino acids long. CDR3 in amino acids: CASSQVVTASDTEAFF. The CDR3 region has the DNA TGTGCCAGCAGCCAAGTGGTGACAGCCTCAGACACTGAAGCTTTCTTT.

This clonotype was observed a few times. The CDR3 bases are TGTGCCAGCAGTAACCCGCTTGGAAGGGTCTACGAGCAGTACTTC. The encoded protein is CASSNPLGRVYEQYF. The chain carries TRBV6-2 or TRBV6-3 and TRBJ2-7; D remains ambiguous. V lost 5 bases and J 3 bases, leaving 17 bases between the germline ends. This CDR3 has 15 residues. Germline values: CDR1 MNHEY, CDR2 SVGEGT.

This clonotype was seen a handful of times. The V and J genes are TRBV2 and TRBJ2-3; 9 bases fit TRBD2. The CDR3 consists of 15 residues. V dropped 6 bases and J dropped 4; count of bases not matched to a gene: 8. The germline V gene encodes CDR1 SNHLY and CDR2 FYNNEI. The chain's CDR3 is CASRAGGPRADTQYF. The CDR3 DNA is TGTGCCAGCAGGGCGGGGGGGCCGAGGGCAGATACGCAGTATTTT.

This clonotype was observed a handful of times. The chain joins TRBV6-5 to TRBJ1-2; no definite D call. The CDR3 consists of 13 residues. The ends were cut back, 2 bases at V and 4 bases at J, with 8 bases in the middle. Germline V CDR1 and CDR2: MNHEY, SVGAGI. CDR3 nucleotides: TGTGCCAGCAGTTACGTGGGGTCCTATGGCTACACCTTC. This gives the protein CASSYVGSYGYTF.

The chain carries TRBV11-1 and TRBJ2-3; the D gene is possibly TRBD2 (5 bases). This CDR3 has 14 amino acids. Germline CDR1 and CDR2: SGHAT and FQDESV (reference sequence). V was cut by 6 bases and J by 0 bases, with 10 bases left in between. The CDR3 sequence: CASSQAASTDTQYF. The CDR3 coding sequence is TGTGCCAGCAGTCAAGCGGCTAGCACAGATACGCAGTATTTT.

The chain combines TRBV20-1 with TRBJ2-5, with D possibly matching TRBD2 (5 bases). This CDR3 region has 16 residues. Trimming cost V 1 base and J 2 bases, with 17 bases left between them. Germline CDR1 DFQATT, CDR2 SNEGSKA (reference sequence). The CDR3 sequence is CSARAPQGGWQETQYF. CDR3 sequence (DNA): TGCAGTGCTAGAGCCCCGCAAGGAGGTTGGCAAGAGACCCAGTACTTC.